The 30 T cell receptor beta chains below come from one sample, sequenced in a study of shared clonotypes between healthy human individuals. Assay: immunoSEQ multiplex PCR; the TCRdb copy retains only in-frame clones and omits some. This table holds 800,000 to 1,200,000 clones, more than 75% found once. The source material was memory CD4+ T cells from PBMCs. The sample's subset: CD45RA-negative fraction. The receptors stem from a man between 18 and 29 years old in good health. Some clones in this sample may be carry-over from other donors' samples.

Here the CDR3 reads CASSPRDGYSPLHF. In DNA, the CDR3 is TGTGCCAGCAGCCCCCGGGACGGGTATTCACCCCTCCACTTT. V usage is TRBV7-9 and J usage is TRBJ1-6; possible D gene TRBD1, 5 bases. With 5 bases removed from V and 8 bases from J, the gap between germline ends came to 13 bases. This CDR3 spans 14 amino acids. Germline V gene sequence: CDR1 SEHNR, CDR2 FQNEAQ (reference sequence).

The V gene is TRBV2, the J gene TRBJ1-5; TRBD1 matches at 7 bases. The junction had 10 bases not matched to a gene; V was cut back by 5 bases and J by 6 bases. CDR1 is SNHLY and CDR2 is FYNNEI in the germline V gene. The CDR3 is 15 residues long. The CDR3 bases are TGTGCCAGCAGTAAAGACAGGGCCCACGGTCAGCCCCAGCATTTT. Protein: CASSKDRAHGQPQHF.

CDR3 sequence (DNA): TGTGCCAGCAGCTTAACTCGGACTAGTTACTACGAGCAGTACTTC. Protein sequence: CASSLTRTSYYEQYF. The chain carries TRBV7-2 and TRBJ2-7, with 7 bases lining up with TRBD2. V gave up 2 bases and J gave up 3 bases; unmatched junction bases: 7. Germline V gene sequence: CDR1 SGHTA, CDR2 FQGNSA. CDR3 length: 15 residues.

The chain is built from TRBV28 and TRBJ2-7, with D possibly being TRBD1 (6 bases). The length of the CDR3 is 12 residues. Germline loops: CDR1 MDHEN, CDR2 SYDVKM. Trimming shortened V by 5 bases and J by 3 bases, and 8 bases separated the two germline ends. The CDR3 loop is CASSTQGYEQYF. In DNA form, the CDR3 reads TGTGCCAGCAGTACACAGGGCTACGAGCAGTACTTC.

J is TRBJ2-7 and V is TRBV10-3, with TRBD1 matching 11 bases. CDR1 and CDR2 (germline): ENHRY, SYGVKD. V trimming: 10 bases; J trimming: 3 bases; junction bases outside the gene matches: 2. CDR3 length: 12 residues. For the CDR3, the DNA is TGTGCCACCGGGACAGGGGGCTACGAGCAGTACTTC. Translated: CATGTGGYEQYF.

This rearrangement joins TRBV7-2 to TRBJ2-1; D gene unclear. Germline CDR1 SGHTA, CDR2 FQGNSA. This CDR3 region has 16 residues. Trimming pared 5 bases from V and 0 bases from J, leaving 14 bases between. CDR3 protein: CASSAQAGSSYNEQFF. The CDR3 coding sequence is TGTGCCAGCAGCGCGCAGGCCGGCAGCTCCTACAATGAGCAGTTCTTC.

The chain joins TRBV27 to TRBJ2-7, with 9 bases identical to TRBD1. Losses at the gene ends were 6 bases for V and 3 bases for J; bases not matched to a gene: 6. The CDR3 contains 14 residues. Germline V gives CDR1 MNHEY, CDR2 SMNVEV (reference sequence). The CDR3 DNA reads as TGTGCCAGCAGCATTTGGGGACAGGGCTACGAGCAGTACTTC. Translating it yields CASSIWGQGYEQYF.

The chain uses TRBV7-2 and TRBJ1-1; 9 nucleotides match TRBD1. Germline CDR1 and CDR2: SGHTA and FQGNSA. V trimming: 4 bases; J trimming: 10 bases; junction bases outside the gene matches: 19. The CDR3 contains 17 residues. The CDR3: CASSSGQGLAPGRGAFF. CDR3 in DNA: TGTGCCAGCAGCTCCGGACAGGGGCTCGCCCCCGGGAGAGGAGCTTTCTTT.

The chain links TRBV30 to TRBJ1-5; D is perhaps TRBD1 (6 bases). V lost 4 bases and J 5 bases, leaving 15 bases between the germline ends. CDR1 GTSNPN and CDR2 SVGIG come from the germline V gene (reference sequence). The CDR3 runs to 14 residues. DNA of the CDR3: TGTGCCTGGACCATGGGGGCTTCGGATCAGCCCCAGCATTTT. Translated, it gives CAWTMGASDQPQHF.

The chain has TRBV5-1 and TRBJ2-1; TRBD2 aligns across 8 bases. Germline CDR1 reads SGHRS; CDR2 reads YFSETQ. V shed 4 bases, J shed 5 bases, and the junction held 5 bases outside the gene matches. The CDR3 runs to 14 residues. The CDR3 spells CASSPLAGNNEQFF. CDR3 DNA: TGCGCCAGCAGCCCGCTAGCGGGCAACAATGAGCAGTTCTTC.

The chain joins TRBV28 to TRBJ2-1, with no clear D. V lost 4 bases and J 4 bases, leaving 5 bases between the germline ends. This CDR3 region has 12 residues. The V gene's germline CDR1 is MDHEN and CDR2 SYDVKM. The CDR3, as DNA: TGTGCCAGCAGTTCCTTTTACAATGAGCAGTTCTTC. Amino acids: CASSSFYNEQFF. Variable domain in full (rest from reference TRBV28 and TRBJ2-1): DVKVTQSSRYLVKRTGEKVFLECVQDMDHENMFWYRQDPGLGLRLIYFSYDVKMKEKGDIPEGYSVSREKKERFSLILESASTNQTSMYLCASSSFYNEQFFGPGTRLTVL.

This chain links TRBV18 with TRBJ2-7; the D is unclear. The CDR3 consists of 14 residues. Germline CDR1 and CDR2: KGHSH and LQKENI. Trimming shortened V by 4 bases and J by 2 bases, and 12 bases separated the two germline ends. CDR3 residues: CASSQGRVAYEQYF. Written as DNA, the CDR3 is TGTGCCAGCTCACAGGGCCGAGTCGCCTACGAGCAGTACTTC.

The chain uses TRBV9 and TRBJ2-5; D call uncertain. Germline assignment: CDR1 SGDLS and CDR2 YYNGEE. The V end was cut by 4 bases, the J end by 7 bases, with 26 bases between. This CDR3 comprises 17 residues. CDR3 amino acids: CASSPSGPTNSWGTQYF. The CDR3 coding sequence is TGTGCCAGCAGCCCGTCCGGCCCCACAAACTCATGGGGGACCCAGTACTTC.

CDR3 residues: CACPGQGAYEQYF. For the CDR3, the DNA is TGTGCCTGCCCGGGACAGGGGGCTTACGAGCAGTACTTC. The V gene is TRBV30, the J gene TRBJ2-5; 12 nucleotides line up with TRBD1. The assigned J gene may be wrong: the sequence end matches TRBJ2-7 better. The length of the CDR3 is 13 residues. Germline CDR1 and CDR2: GTSNPN and SVGIG (reference sequence).

The sample holds one count of this clone. This chain links TRBV19 with TRBJ2-1; a possible D gene is TRBD2 (6 bases). The germline V gene encodes CDR1 LNHDA and CDR2 SQIVND (reference sequence). The CDR3 has 15 residues. Trimming removed 1 base from V and 9 bases from J, with 16 bases in between. The CDR3 sequence: CASSIGTTKGREQFF. CDR3 bases: TGTGCCAGTAGTATAGGGACTACGAAAGGACGTGAGCAGTTCTTC.

The chain employs TRBV11-3 and TRBJ2-2; D unclear. Germline V CDR1 and CDR2: SGHNT, YENEEA. This CDR3 has 16 residues. The V end was cut by 5 bases, the J end by 0 bases, with 13 bases between. DNA of the CDR3: TGTGCCAGCAGCCTTCTGGGCGGACCGAACACCGGGGAGCTGTTTTTT. Protein: CASSLLGGPNTGELFF.

This rearrangement joins TRBV2 to TRBJ1-2, with 7 bases aligning to TRBD1. Germline assignment: CDR1 SNHLY and CDR2 FYNNEI. Trimming cost V 6 bases and J 8 bases; bases outside gene matches: 9. The CDR3 has 13 residues. The CDR3 DNA is TGTGCCAGCAGACCTCAGACAGGGCAAGGCTACACCTTC. It encodes CASRPQTGQGYTF. The variable domain in full, with the rest retrieved from reference TRBV2 and TRBJ1-2, is EPEVTQTPSHQVTQMGQEVILRCVPISNHLYFYWYRQILGQKVEFLVSFYNNEISEKSEIFDDQFSVERPDGSNFTLKIRSTKLEDSAMYFCASRPQTGQGYTFGSGTRLTVV.

The V and J genes are TRBV20-1 and TRBJ2-3; D not certain. Germline V gene sequence: CDR1 DFQATT, CDR2 SNEGSKA (reference sequence). V lost 6 bases, J lost 5 bases, and 9 bases lay in between. The CDR3 length is 11 residues. CDR3 protein: CSAKKEDTQYF. DNA of the CDR3: TGCAGTGCCAAGAAAGAAGATACGCAGTATTTT.

To note about this clone: The same CDR3 arises from other DNA sequences in this sample as well. This rearrangement joins TRBV18 to TRBJ1-5, with D uncertain. V was pared by 3 bases and J by 4 bases, with 7 bases between. The CDR3 has 13 residues. Germline CDR1 reads KGHSH; CDR2 reads LQKENI. The CDR3 nucleotides read TGTGCCAGCTCACCGGACTCTAATCAGCCCCAGCATTTT. Protein: CASSPDSNQPQHF.

The V gene is TRBV6-1, the J gene TRBJ1-5; 10 positions agree with TRBD1. Germline CDR1 MNHNS, CDR2 SASEGT. The CDR3 is 16 residues long. The ends lost 3 bases at V and 0 bases at J; junction bases unmatched: 2. CDR3 protein: CASSERDRGSNQPQHF. The CDR3 DNA reads TGTGCCAGCAGTGAGCGGGACAGGGGTAGCAATCAGCCCCAGCATTTT.

The chain joins TRBV11-2 to TRBJ1-2, with a weak D call TRBD1 (5 bases). The V end lost 3 bases, the J end lost 7 bases, and 9 bases lay between the germline ends. CDR3 length equals 12 residues. The germline gives CDR1 SGHAT, CDR2 FQNNGV. CDR3 sequence reads: CASSFEGSGYTF. The CDR3 DNA follows: TGTGCCAGCAGCTTTGAGGGGTCTGGCTACACCTTC.

J is TRBJ2-1 and V is TRBV4-3; D may be TRBD2 (5 bases). With 4 bases removed from V and 8 bases from J, the gap between germline ends came to 18 bases. This CDR3 spans 15 amino acids. CDR1 LGHNA and CDR2 YSLEER come from the germline V gene. The CDR3 DNA reads TGCGCCAGCAGCCTCGAAAGAGCTAGCCAAGATGAGCAGTTCTTC. The encoded protein is CASSLERASQDEQFF.

Here the CDR3 reads CASSLAGLSTDTQYF. The CDR3 region has the DNA TGTGCCAGCAGCTTGGCGGGACTCAGCACAGATACGCAGTATTTT. The chain links TRBV5-6 to TRBJ2-3; D possibly corresponds to TRBD2 (6 bases). The CDR3 is made up of 15 amino acids. The V end was cut by 0 bases, the J end by 0 bases, with 8 bases between. Germline CDR1 and CDR2: SGHDT and YYEEEE. Full variable domain (outside the CDR3, taken from reference TRBV5-6 and TRBJ2-3): DAGVTQSPTHLIKTRGQQVTLRCSPKSGHDTVSWYQQALGQGPQFIFQYYEEEERQRGNFPDRFSGHQFPNYSSELNVNALLLGDSALYLCASSLAGLSTDTQYFGPGTRLTVL.

V is TRBV4-1 and J is TRBJ2-6, with 10 bases identical to TRBD1. Trimming took 4 bases from V and 0 from J; bases not matched to a gene: 9. Germline CDR1 is MGHRA and CDR2 is YSYEKL. This CDR3 has 19 amino acids. Here the CDR3 reads CASSLHGTGVDSGANVLTF. The CDR3 nucleotides read TGCGCCAGCAGCCTACACGGGACAGGGGTGGACTCTGGGGCCAACGTCCTGACTTTC.

V gene TRBV28 combines with J gene TRBJ2-6; a possible D gene is TRBD1 (6 bases). Trimming shortened V by 2 bases and J by 0 bases, and 8 bases separated the two germline ends. The CDR3 consists of 16 residues. CDR1 and CDR2 from the germline V gene are MDHEN and SYDVKM. CDR3 protein: CASSLVGGSGANVLTF. The CDR3 DNA reads TGTGCCAGCAGTTTAGTAGGGGGCTCTGGGGCCAACGTCCTGACTTTC. The whole variable domain, remainder taken from reference TRBV28 and TRBJ2-6, is DVKVTQSSRYLVKRTGEKVFLECVQDMDHENMFWYRQDPGLGLRLIYFSYDVKMKEKGDIPEGYSVSREKKERFSLILESASTNQTSMYLCASSLVGGSGANVLTFGAGSRLTVL.

This rearrangement joins TRBV19 to TRBJ2-1; TRBD2 is a possible D gene (7 bases). CDR1 and CDR2 (germline): LNHDA, SQIVND (reference sequence). Between the trimmed V and J ends, which lost 10 bases and 4 bases, there was a span of 17 bases. CDR3 size: 14 residues. CDR3 residues: CATLGRGRYNEQFF. CDR3 coding DNA: TGTGCCACGCTTGGGAGGGGGAGGTACAATGAGCAGTTCTTC.

V is TRBV28 and J is TRBJ1-3; unclear D gene. Germline CDR1 and CDR2: MDHEN and SYDVKM. Trimming took off 4 bases at V and 0 bases at J, with 10 bases between the two ends. The CDR3 is 15 amino acids. The CDR3 spells CASSSPASSGNTIYF. CDR3 coding DNA: TGTGCCAGCAGTTCTCCAGCGAGCTCTGGAAACACCATATATTTT.

This clone was seen once. The chain recombines TRBV5-8 with TRBJ2-5, with TRBD1 matching over 7 bases. CDR1 and CDR2 from the germline V gene are SGHTS and YDEGEE. V shed 4 bases and J 5 bases; nucleotides not matched to a gene: 8. This CDR3 comprises 14 residues. The CDR3 region has the DNA TGTGCCAGCAGCATCGGCAGGGGGTCGGAGACCCAGTACTTC. It codes for CASSIGRGSETQYF.

This chain uses TRBV29-1 with TRBJ2-1; the match to TRBD2 covers 8 bases. In germline, CDR1 is SQVTM, CDR2 ANQGSEA. This CDR3 spans 14 amino acids. Germline trimming cut 5 bases from V and 0 bases from J; bases unmatched to any gene: 3. The CDR3 nucleotides are TGCAGCGTTCGACTAGCGAACTCCTACAATGAGCAGTTCTTC. It yields the protein CSVRLANSYNEQFF.

The V gene is TRBV7-9, the J gene TRBJ1-2, with D unclear. The ends were cut back, 3 bases at V and 8 bases at J, with 16 bases in the middle. Germline V gives CDR1 SEHNR, CDR2 FQNEAQ (reference sequence). CDR3 size: 14 residues. The CDR3 reads CASSFLSGIDGYTF. The CDR3 DNA follows: TGTGCCAGCAGCTTTCTCTCCGGTATCGACGGCTACACCTTC.